This T cell receptor beta chain was sequenced during a study of lung T cells in sarcoidosis with Löfgren's syndrome. The CDR3 has 13 residues. Germline assignment: CDR1 SQVTM and CDR2 ANQGSEA. TCRdb analysed the reads with MiXCR anew, one entry per CDR3 protein. The table records fewer than 25,000 distinct CDR3 sequences, over 20% of them present only once. As concerns this clonotype: Antigen specificity is unknown. At one of its ends the junction is not consistent with the germline gene, which may arise from a read error.

Study-wide findings and caveats: Shared TRAV12-1 and TRBV2 CDR3 motifs across Löfgren's syndrome patients reportedly suggested public CD4+ TCRs.

The TCR sequence derives from a human donor with sarcoidosis (Löfgren's syndrome or another form), or a control subject (not recorded which). Material for sequencing was CD4+ T cells from bronchoalveolar lavage. The rearrangement joins TRBV29-1 to TRBJ2-3; 9 bases align to TRBD2. CDR3 sequence: CSVQTSGTDTRYF. The CDR3, as DNA: TGCAGCGTTCAGACTAGCGGAACAGATACGCGGTATTTT.